One and the same sample provided the 2 T cell receptor beta chains below, sequenced in a study of T cell responses to AZD1222 COVID-19 vaccine. Sequencing used immunoSEQ multiplex PCR; TCRdb keeps in-frame clones, though not all of them. The repertoire has more than 150,000 clones, about 90% of them found once; the top ten carry roughly 0.5%. The sample consisted of peripheral blood, taken on day 0 of AZD1222 vaccination. These receptors all come from an adult in good health.

CDR3 region: CASSQVRDSEQYF. DNA for the CDR3: TGTGCCAGCAGCCAAGTAAGGGACAGTGAGCAGTATTTT. The chain has TRBV14 and TRBJ2-3; TRBD1 matches at 7 bases. The CDR3 consists of 13 residues. In germline, CDR1 is SGHDN, CDR2 FVKESK. V shed 1 base and J 11 bases; nucleotides not matched to a gene: 6.

The V and J genes are TRBV6-5 and TRBJ2-1, with 11 bases fitting TRBD2. Germline V CDR1 and CDR2: MNHEY, SVGAGI. CDR3 length: 15 residues. Trimming removed 4 bases from V and 7 bases from J; junction bases left unmatched: 6. CDR3 loop: CASSLLAGAQNEQFF. As DNA, the CDR3 is TGTGCCAGCAGTTTACTAGCGGGAGCTCAGAATGAGCAGTTCTTC.